Listed below are T cell receptor beta chains from one sample, sequenced in a study of regulatory T cells in long-lasting Graves disease. TCRdb re-analysed the multiplex PCR reads in MiXCR, keeping a single row per CDR3 protein. The repertoire has around 450,000 distinct CDR3 sequences, roughly 16% of them found once; the top ten carry about 12%. The same sample was also used in a study of T cells in Graves' hyperthyroidism and ophthalmopathy.

Material: peripheral blood mononuclear cells (PBMCs), obtained at new diagnosis, from a patient treated with antithyroid drugs. These receptors originate from a man aged 35 to 55 with Graves disease. The CDR3 runs from the conserved cysteine through the conserved F or W. The D gene is left open where the match is weak. Clone size appears in some rows only: once, few, many, or a class for an expanded clone.

J gene: TRBJ2-7
D gene: TRBD1
clone size: many
V gene: TRBV5-1
CDR3 protein: CASSVRQGTIHEQYF
CDR3 DNA: TGCGCCAGCAGCGTACGACAGGGCACTATCCACGAGCAGTACTTC

J gene: TRBJ1-1
D gene: TRBD1
clone size: NA
V gene: TRBV18
CDR3 protein: CASSPQGVNTEAFF
CDR3 DNA: TGTGCCAGCTCACCCCAGGGGGTGAACACTGAAGCTTTCTTT

J gene: TRBJ1-1
D gene: TRBD1
clone size: many
V gene: TRBV5-1
CDR3 protein: CASSLRTGPNTEAFF
CDR3 DNA: TGCGCCAGCAGCCTACGGACAGGACCGAACACTGAAGCTTTCTTT

J gene: TRBJ1-1
D gene: NA
clone size: many
V gene: TRBV12-3/TRBV12-4
CDR3 protein: CASSSLGGTEAFF
CDR3 DNA: TGTGCCAGCAGTTCCCTGGGGGGCACTGAAGCTTTCTTT

J gene: TRBJ2-3
D gene: TRBD2
clone size: many
V gene: TRBV12-3/TRBV12-4
CDR3 protein: CASRSSGRIPDTQYF
CDR3 DNA: TGTGCCAGCAGATCTAGCGGGAGGATCCCAGATACGCAGTATTTT

J gene: TRBJ2-5
D gene: NA
clone size: many
V gene: TRBV20-1
CDR3 protein: CSARDLSRGTHNQETQYF
CDR3 DNA: TGCAGTGCTAGAGATCTGAGCAGGGGCACACACAACCAAGAGACCCAGTACTTC

J gene: TRBJ1-4
D gene: TRBD1
clone size: few
V gene: TRBV28
CDR3 protein: CASSFLIPGQGYSNEKLFF
CDR3 DNA: TGTGCCAGCAGCTTCCTCATTCCGGGACAGGGGTATTCTAATGAAAAACTGTTTTTT

J gene: TRBJ2-5
D gene: NA
clone size: few
V gene: TRBV15
CDR3 protein: CATSHRGNHGETQYF
CDR3 DNA: TGTGCCACCAGCCATCGCGGGAATCACGGGGAGACCCAGTACTTC

J gene: TRBJ2-7
D gene: NA
clone size: many
V gene: TRBV5-1
CDR3 protein: CASSLGRNYEQYF
CDR3 DNA: TGTGCCAGCAGCTTAGGCCGCAACTACGAGCAGTACTTC

J gene: TRBJ2-3
D gene: NA
clone size: NA
V gene: TRBV19
CDR3 protein: CASSSWVGRTDTQYF
CDR3 DNA: TGTGCCAGTAGTTCCTGGGTGGGAAGGACAGATACGCAGTATTTT

J gene: TRBJ2-3
D gene: TRBD2
clone size: NA
V gene: TRBV6-1
CDR3 protein: CASSDSWASGRTDTQYF
CDR3 DNA: TGTGCCAGCAGTGACTCCTGGGCTAGCGGTCGCACAGATACGCAGTATTTT

J gene: TRBJ1-1
D gene: NA
clone size: many
V gene: TRBV6-5
CDR3 protein: CASSYTGTLNTEAFF
CDR3 DNA: TGTGCCAGCAGTTACACTGGGACACTGAACACTGAAGCTTTCTTT

J gene: TRBJ2-7
D gene: TRBD1
clone size: many
V gene: TRBV28
CDR3 protein: CASSLSGQGARLGRVEQYF
CDR3 DNA: TGTGCCAGCAGTTTATCGGGACAGGGGGCGCGGTTGGGGAGGGTCGAGCAGTACTTC

J gene: TRBJ2-5
D gene: NA
clone size: many
V gene: TRBV5-1
CDR3 protein: CASSLSLGTETQYF
CDR3 DNA: TGCGCCAGCAGCTTGAGTCTGGGAACAGAGACCCAGTACTTC

J gene: TRBJ2-7
D gene: NA
clone size: many
V gene: TRBV7-2
CDR3 protein: CASSSQAGLAWEQYF
CDR3 DNA: TGTGCCAGCAGCTCTCAAGCAGGACTGGCCTGGGAGCAGTACTTC

J gene: TRBJ2-3
D gene: TRBD2
clone size: NA
V gene: TRBV4-2
CDR3 protein: CASSQEVGGLAGLTRYF
CDR3 DNA: TGTGCCAGCAGCCAAGAGGTGGGGGGACTAGCGGGACTCACGCGGTATTTT

J gene: TRBJ2-7
D gene: NA
clone size: few
V gene: TRBV7-2
CDR3 protein: CASSLSPGEQYF
CDR3 DNA: TGTGCCAGCAGCTTATCTCCGGGAGAGCAGTACTTC

J gene: TRBJ2-7
D gene: TRBD2
clone size: many
V gene: TRBV2
CDR3 protein: CATEGLAGFYEQYF
CDR3 DNA: TGTGCCACGGAGGGACTAGCGGGTTTCTACGAGCAGTACTTC

J gene: TRBJ2-7
D gene: TRBD2
clone size: many
V gene: TRBV2
CDR3 protein: CASSGPSGGAAYEQYF
CDR3 DNA: TGTGCCAGCAGTGGCCCTAGCGGGGGGGCCGCCTACGAGCAGTACTTC

J gene: TRBJ2-1
D gene: TRBD2
clone size: NA
V gene: TRBV6-5
CDR3 protein: CASSYWEGLAGAHEQFF
CDR3 DNA: TGTGCCAGCAGTTACTGGGAGGGACTAGCGGGAGCACATGAGCAGTTCTTC

J gene: TRBJ2-5
D gene: NA
clone size: few
V gene: TRBV6-2/TRBV6-3
CDR3 protein: CASSYKKETQYF
CDR3 DNA: TGTGCCAGCAGTTACAAAAAAGAGACCCAGTACTTC

J gene: TRBJ2-1
D gene: NA
clone size: few
V gene: TRBV30
CDR3 protein: CAWSVRKSREVTHEQFF
CDR3 DNA: TGTGCCTGGAGTGTACGTAAATCGAGGGAGGTCACCCATGAGCAGTTCTTC

J gene: TRBJ1-2
D gene: TRBD1
clone size: few
V gene: TRBV20-1
CDR3 protein: CSAFYPDRVVDGYTF
CDR3 DNA: TGCAGTGCTTTCTATCCGGACAGGGTTGTTGATGGCTACACCTTC

J gene: TRBJ2-3
D gene: NA
clone size: many
V gene: TRBV7-6
CDR3 protein: CASSTSLGRQDTQYF
CDR3 DNA: TGTGCCAGCAGTACAAGCCTGGGGAGGCAAGATACGCAGTATTTT

J gene: TRBJ2-3
D gene: NA
clone size: few
V gene: TRBV20-1
CDR3 protein: CSARDGSSTTDTQYF
CDR3 DNA: TGCAGTGCTAGAGATGGGTCTAGTACGACAGATACGCAGTATTTT

J gene: TRBJ2-7
D gene: NA
clone size: many
V gene: TRBV29-1
CDR3 protein: CSVAGSYEQYF
CDR3 DNA: TGCAGCGTTGCGGGGTCCTACGAGCAGTACTTC